The 28 T cell receptor beta chains listed next were all sequenced from one sample in a study of T cell responses to AZD1222 COVID-19 vaccine. The repertoire was sequenced with immunoSEQ multiplex PCR; TCRdb's copy has only in-frame clones and lacks some. Among under 100,000 clones listed, about 86% were seen once. Sequences were derived from peripheral blood, sampled on day 0 of AZD1222 vaccination. The receptor source for this set is an adult in good health.

The CDR3 region has the DNA TGTGCCAGCAACTTAGGTCAGGGGGCAGATTACGAGCAGTACTTC. Translating it yields CASNLGQGADYEQYF. The chain has TRBV28 and TRBJ2-7; TRBD1 matches 8 bases. In germline, CDR1 is MDHEN, CDR2 SYDVKM. The CDR3 extends over 15 amino acids. V was pared by 7 bases and J by 4 bases, with 12 bases of the junction left unmatched.

The chain recombines TRBV3-1 (or the pseudogene TRBV3-2) with TRBJ2-5; 7 nucleotides line up with TRBD1. Trimming cost V 4 bases and J 6 bases; bases outside gene matches: 5. This CDR3 is built from 13 residues. Germline CDR1 LGHDT, CDR2 YNNKEL (reference sequence). The CDR3: CASSPTGIKTQYF. Here the CDR3 DNA reads TGTGCCAGCAGCCCGACAGGGATCAAGACCCAGTACTTC.

The chain is built from TRBV6-5 and TRBJ1-1, with D possibly matching TRBD1 (6 bases). Germline CDR1 and CDR2: MNHEY and SVGAGI. The CDR3 consists of 14 residues. V lost 6 bases and J lost 0, with 11 bases in between. The CDR3 DNA reads TGTGCCAGCAGGGCATACAGGGTGAACACTGAAGCTTTCTTT. Its translation is CASRAYRVNTEAFF.

The V and J genes are TRBV12-3 or TRBV12-4 and TRBJ1-2; TRBD1 might be the D (6 bases). The CDR3 spans 13 residues. The V end lost 3 bases, the J end lost 6 bases, and 11 bases lay between the germline ends. The CDR3 loop reads CASSFGGAHGYTF. In DNA form, the CDR3 reads TGTGCCAGCAGTTTCGGGGGGGCGCATGGCTACACCTTC.

The rearrangement joins TRBV7-2 to TRBJ2-7; D might be TRBD1 (6 bases). CDR3 length: 13 amino acids. The V gene lost 1 base and the J gene lost 2 bases, with 6 bases spanning the gap. CDR1 and CDR2 from the germline V gene are SGHTA and FQGNSA. CDR3 bases: TGTGCCAGCAGCTTAGGGACAGCCTACGAGCAGTACTTC. It is translated as CASSLGTAYEQYF.

The J gene is TRBJ2-7, the V gene TRBV5-1, with TRBD1 identical over 8 bases. This CDR3 spans 14 amino acids. Germline V gene sequence: CDR1 SGHRS, CDR2 YFSETQ. With V trimmed by 6 bases and J by 6 bases, 11 bases remained unmatched. The CDR3 loop is CASTSGTGLAEQYF. The DNA of the CDR3 is TGCGCCAGCACCTCCGGGACAGGCCTGGCCGAGCAGTACTTC.

V is TRBV18 and J is TRBJ2-3; TRBD2 matches 10 bases. The CDR3 has 15 amino acids. Germline V CDR1 and CDR2: KGHSH, LQKENI. V was clipped by 2 bases and J by 4 bases; unmatched bases: 3. The CDR3 region is CASSPTSGIPDTQYF. In DNA, the CDR3 is TGTGCCAGCTCACCAACTAGCGGGATCCCAGATACGCAGTATTTT.

The chain combines TRBV9 with TRBJ2-6; unclear D gene. The CDR3 has 13 amino acids. CDR1 SGDLS and CDR2 YYNGEE come from the germline V gene. V was clipped by 1 base and J by 1 base, with 0 bases between them. The CDR3 region has the DNA TGTGCCAGCAGCGTATCTGGGGCCAACGTCCTGACTTTC. The encoded protein is CASSVSGANVLTF.

V gene TRBV9 combines with J gene TRBJ1-2; 12 positions match TRBD1. Germline V gene data show CDR1 as SGDLS and CDR2 as YYNGEE. Trimming removed 5 bases from V and 5 bases from J; junction bases left unmatched: 7. The CDR3 totals 15 residues. DNA for the CDR3: TGTGCCAGCAGGCCGGGACAGGGGGCGGGTTATGGCTACACCTTC. Translation: CASRPGQGAGYGYTF.

This sequence joins TRBV6-5 and TRBJ2-7; 8 bases align to TRBD1. Per germline, CDR1 MNHEY and CDR2 SVGAGI. This CDR3 is 14 amino acids long. V shed 0 bases, J shed 12 bases, and the junction held 10 bases outside the gene matches. The CDR3 loop is CASSYSIRTGKMYF. In DNA form, the CDR3 reads TGTGCCAGCAGTTACTCGATTAGGACAGGGAAAATGTACTTC.

The chain is built from TRBV7-2 and TRBJ2-7, with D hard to call. From germline, CDR1 is SGHTA and CDR2 FQGNSA. The CDR3 spans 15 residues. V gave up 0 bases and J gave up 2 bases, with 11 bases separating them. The CDR3 sequence is CASSLARAFTYEQYF. CDR3 nucleotide sequence: TGTGCCAGCAGCTTAGCGCGCGCTTTTACCTACGAGCAGTACTTC.

This chain uses TRBV5-1 with TRBJ2-1, with a possible D match to TRBD2 (6 bases). Germline lookup yields CDR1 SGHRS and CDR2 YFSETQ. The CDR3 consists of 16 residues. V lost 4 bases to trimming and J lost 4 bases, with 18 bases between them. In DNA, the CDR3 is TGCGCCAGCAGCCCCGGGACTTACACAAATTACAATGAGCAGTTCTTC. It codes for CASSPGTYTNYNEQFF.

The chain combines TRBV19 with TRBJ1-5, with D possibly TRBD1 on 5 matching bases. The germline V gene has CDR1 LNHDA and CDR2 SQIVND (reference sequence). This CDR3 spans 14 amino acids. The V and J ends lost 9 bases and 2 bases respectively, with 14 bases between them. CDR3 region: CASRDLLGNQPQHF. The CDR3 DNA is TGTGCCAGCCGGGACTTACTGGGCAATCAGCCCCAGCATTTT.

The rearrangement uses TRBV19 and TRBJ2-1; D could derive from TRBD1 or TRBD2 (5 bases each). The germline V and J ends were trimmed by 5 bases and 0 bases, with 8 bases remaining between them. CDR1 and CDR2 from the germline V gene are LNHDA and SQIVND (reference sequence). CDR3 length: 14 amino acids. The CDR3 region is CASSGGSSYNEQFF. The CDR3 DNA reads TGTGCCAGTAGTGGGGGAAGCTCCTACAATGAGCAGTTCTTC. Full variable domain (rest looked up from reference TRBV19 and TRBJ2-1): DGGITQSPKYLFRKEGQNVTLSCEQNLNHDAMYWYRQDPGQGLRLIYYSQIVNDFQKGDIAEGYSVSREKKESFPLTVTSAQKNPTAFYLCASSGGSSYNEQFFGPGTRLTVL.

V gene TRBV7-2 combines with J gene TRBJ1-6, with 9 bases fitting TRBD1. The CDR3 is made up of 17 amino acids. The V segment lost 1 base and the J segment 6 bases; nucleotides outside the gene matches: 7. CDR1 and CDR2 from the germline V gene are SGHTA and FQGNSA. The CDR3 nucleotides are TGTGCCAGCAGCTTAGGCATACCGGGACAGGGTAATTCACCCCTCCACTTT. Amino acids: CASSLGIPGQGNSPLHF.

The chain is built from TRBV7-8 and TRBJ1-3, with unresolved D. V lost 1 base to trimming and J lost 2 bases, with 6 bases between them. Germline CDR1 SGHVS, CDR2 FQNEAQ. The CDR3 has 14 amino acids. CDR3 bases: TGTGCCAGCAGCTTAGTAGGCCCTGGAAACACCATATATTTT. Its protein product is CASSLVGPGNTIYF.

This clone was seen a handful of times. The V gene is TRBV5-6, the J gene TRBJ1-6, with 7 bases matching TRBD1. The CDR3 loop spans 15 amino acids. The ends lost 3 bases at V and 8 bases at J; junction bases unmatched: 8. Germline values: CDR1 SGHDT, CDR2 YYEEEE. In DNA, the CDR3 is TGTGCCAGCAGCTCGACCGGGACAGACGATTCACCCCTCCACTTT. Translated: CASSSTGTDDSPLHF.

There are a few counts of this clone. CDR3 loop: CASSLYEVGEKLFF. CDR3 DNA: TGTGCCAGCAGTTTATACGAAGTGGGGGAAAAACTGTTTTTT. This chain links TRBV28 with TRBJ1-4; the D is unclear. The CDR3 is made up of 14 amino acids. CDR1 is MDHEN and CDR2 is SYDVKM in the germline V gene. V was pared by 1 base and J by 8 bases, with 11 bases between.

The chain uses TRBV28 and TRBJ1-5; possibly TRBD1 for D (5 bases). The CDR3 covers 21 residues. Trimming shortened V by 3 bases and J by 0 bases, and 27 bases separated the two germline ends. The germline V gene encodes CDR1 MDHEN and CDR2 SYDVKM. The CDR3 coding sequence is TGTGCCAGCAGTTTTTGGCGGGGAACTTTAGGGGAGAAAAATAGCAATCAGCCCCAGCATTTT. Its protein product is CASSFWRGTLGEKNSNQPQHF.

The CDR3, as DNA: TGTGCCAGCTCAAGGGGGGCAGGGGAAGGCCTGGAGACCCAGTACTTC. This encodes CASSRGAGEGLETQYF. The V and J genes are TRBV27 and TRBJ2-5; either TRBD1 or TRBD2 may fit D (6 bases each). The CDR3 has 16 residues. V lost 8 bases and J lost 5, with 24 bases in between. CDR1 is MNHEY and CDR2 is SMNVEV in the germline V gene (reference sequence).

As for this clone: The sample carries other DNA sequences with the same CDR3. The chain carries TRBV4-2 and TRBJ2-5; weak D call: TRBD1 (5 bases). V gave up 1 base and J gave up 2 bases, with 11 bases separating them. The CDR3 is made up of 15 amino acids. Germline loops: CDR1 LGHNA, CDR2 YNFKEQ. CDR3 DNA: TGTGCCAGCAGCCAAGGTCTGGCAGGGCAAGAGACCCAGTACTTC. This sequence encodes CASSQGLAGQETQYF.

The rearrangement uses TRBV28 and TRBJ1-3, with D uncertain. The germline V and J ends were trimmed by 3 bases and 0 bases, with 3 bases remaining between them. The CDR3 is 13 amino acids. CDR1 MDHEN and CDR2 SYDVKM come from the germline V gene. The CDR3 bases are TGTGCCAGCAGTTTCAGCTCTGGAAACACCATATATTTT. This encodes CASSFSSGNTIYF.

The chain employs TRBV18 and TRBJ1-4; TRBD1 agrees at 7 bases. In germline, CDR1 is KGHSH, CDR2 LQKENI. The CDR3 runs 15 residues. V lost 2 bases and J lost 13; bases outside the gene matches: 13. The CDR3 coding sequence is TGTGCCAGCTCACCAGGACAAATCACCGGGACAGCACTGTTTTTT. The encoded protein is CASSPGQITGTALFF.

This sequence joins TRBV7-9 and TRBJ1-3, with TRBD1 as a possible D gene (6 bases). Trimming cost V 2 bases and J 0 bases, with 8 bases left between them. Germline V gene data show CDR1 as SEHNR and CDR2 as FQNEAQ (reference sequence). This CDR3 has 15 amino acids. The CDR3 protein is CASSLTGSSGNTIYF. As DNA, the CDR3 is TGTGCCAGCAGCTTAACAGGGTCCTCTGGAAACACCATATATTTT.

This chain joins TRBV27 and TRBJ1-6; 8 bases agree with TRBD1. Germline V gene data show CDR1 as MNHEY and CDR2 as SMNVEV (reference sequence). CDR3 length: 13 residues. V shed 6 bases, J shed 7 bases, and the junction held 2 bases outside the gene matches. This CDR3 is CASRDRDNSPLHF. In DNA form, the CDR3 reads TGTGCCAGCAGGGACAGGGACAATTCACCCCTCCACTTT.

The chain recombines TRBV7-3 with TRBJ2-2; maybe TRBD2 (6 bases). The CDR3 has 15 residues. The V end was cut by 4 bases, the J end by 4 bases, with 13 bases between. Germline CDR1 is SGHTA and CDR2 is FQGTGA. The CDR3 region is CASSSSGGGTGELFF. Written as DNA, the CDR3 is TGTGCCAGCAGCTCCTCCGGGGGAGGCACCGGGGAGCTGTTTTTT.

This chain uses TRBV7-2 with TRBJ2-3; D not resolved. Per germline, CDR1 SGHTA and CDR2 FQGNSA. The CDR3 sequence is 14 residues long. Trimming shortened V by 4 bases and J by 0 bases, and 8 bases separated the two germline ends. The CDR3 region is CASSSGVSTDTQYF. Written as DNA, the CDR3 is TGTGCCAGCAGCTCCGGAGTTAGCACAGATACGCAGTATTTT.

The V call is TRBV18, the J call TRBJ1-1; 8 bases fit TRBD1. The trim removed 0 bases at V and 10 bases at J, leaving 7 bases unmatched. This CDR3 is 14 amino acids long. Germline V gene data show CDR1 as KGHSH and CDR2 as LQKENI. The CDR3 here is CASSPPEDRGRAFF. In nucleotides, the CDR3 is TGTGCCAGCTCACCACCGGAAGACAGGGGACGAGCTTTCTTT.